This entry features one T cell receptor beta chain sequence. Other DNA sequences in the same sample also yield this CDR3. In the authors' workflow: Cell counts per sample came from amplifying reference gene primers. Some clones are missing from TCRdb's copy, which holds only in-frame ones; the method was immunoSEQ multiplex PCR. That table supplies the V and J calls and clone size; D and trimming were determined from the DNA. Among a few hundred thousand clones listed, approximately 82% were seen once. These data belong to a study of blood T cell repertoires in COVID-19. Study information: Both acute and convalescent COVID-19 samples were obtained from the United States, Italy and Spain.

V was pared by 6 bases and J by 6 bases, with 6 bases of the junction left unmatched. Germline V gives CDR1 MNHEY, CDR2 SVGAGI. CDR3 length: 14 amino acids. The sample consisted of peripheral blood. The clonotype originates from a man in his 60s who had recovered from COVID-19. V and J are TRBV6-5 and TRBJ2-3; 10 bases map to TRBD2. DNA for the CDR3: TGTGCCAGCAGGGTAGCGGGGGGAACGGATACGCAGTATTTT. Amino acid sequence: CASRVAGGTDTQYF.